The 11 T cell receptor beta chains presented below share a single source sample, sequenced in a study of CD8+CD57+ T cells in acquired aplastic anemia. Patients sequenced had flow cytometry evidence of CD8+CD57+ cell expansion. CDR3 and TCR beta VDJ profiling relied on a genomic DNA template. TCRdb redid the calling of the reads with MiXCR, one entry per CDR3 protein. The sample has a few hundred thousand distinct CDR3 sequences, about 80% seen once; the top ten hold approximately 42%. Material: sorted CD4+, CD8+, or CD8+CD57+ T cells (not recorded which) from PBMCs. All receptors come from a human donor with aplastic anemia.

Comment on this clonotype: The conserved phenylalanine or tryptophan normally closing the CDR3 is absent here, so this likely arose from a read error. The DNA is omitted, as the CDR3 cannot be located on it reliably, and the CDR3 follows TCRdb's listing. The gene calls are TRBV7-9 and TRBJ2-3; the table gives TRBD1 as D, unverified against the DNA. CDR1 is SEHNR, CDR2 FQNEAQ, per germline (reference sequence). From its first to its last residue, the CDR3 has 13 amino acids. CDR3 sequence reads: CASSLVPGDLFFV.

The V call is TRBV29-1, the J call TRBJ2-1; D may correspond to TRBD1 or TRBD2 (5 bases each). Germline CDR1 is SQVTM and CDR2 is ANQGSEA. This CDR3 is built from 12 residues. CDR3 sequence (DNA): TGCGGGGGAAGGAGTTCCTACAATGAGCAGTTCTTC. Residues: CGGRSSYNEQFF.

This chain joins TRBV9 and TRBJ1-1, with 10 bases aligning to TRBD1. The V gene end was trimmed by 0 bases and the J gene end by 5 bases; junction bases not matched to a gene: 4. CDR1 and CDR2 (germline): SGDLS, YYNGEE. There are 15 residues in the CDR3. The chain's CDR3 is CASSVGGTGVTEAFF. The CDR3 DNA sequence: TGTGCCAGCAGCGTAGGAGGGACAGGGGTGACTGAAGCTTTCTTT.

In regard to this clonotype: No DNA is shown, since the ends of the CDR3 on it are uncertain; the CDR3 is the one TCRdb lists. The chain recombines TRBV7-9 with TRBJ2-7; the table gives TRBD1 as D, unverified against the DNA. The CDR3 numbers 18 amino acids, ends counted. Germline CDR1 and CDR2: SEHNR and FQNEAQ (reference sequence). The CDR3 loop is CASSLEPGELFFAYEQYV.

DNA of the CDR3: TGTGCCAGCACCCTGGGGGGGGTAAACGGTCGGGCTGAGCAGTTCTTC. It specifies CASTLGGVNGRAEQFF. V and J are TRBV7-3 and TRBJ2-1; 7 bases agree with TRBD2. Germline-derived CDR1 and CDR2 are SGHTA and FQGTGA. J was trimmed by 9 bases and V by 7 bases; bases with no gene match: 18. The CDR3 covers 16 residues.

On this clonotype: One end of the junction fails to match germline, which may point to a read error. This chain links TRBV7-8 with TRBJ1-5; TRBD1 matches at 7 bases. The CDR3 contains 13 residues. Germline loops: CDR1 SGHVS, CDR2 FQNEAQ. The CDR3: CASSLTPNGTALF. The CDR3 nucleotides read TGTGCCAGCAGCCTTACTCCAAACGGGACAGCCCTTTTC.

This clonotype was detected only once. At one boundary the junction diverges from the germline segment, which might be a read error. The chain joins TRBV7-9 to TRBJ2-5; D is unresolved. The CDR3 is 14 amino acids. From germline, CDR1 is SEHNR and CDR2 FQNEAQ (reference sequence). This CDR3 reads CATSRVPDEETQYF. CDR3 sequence (DNA): TGTGCCACCAGCAGAGTGCCAGACGAAGAGACTCAGTACTTC.

On this clonotype: This likely comes from a read error, as the CDR3 has no conserved phenylalanine or tryptophan at its end. The limits of the CDR3 on the DNA are not certain, so only TCRdb's listed CDR3 is given. The chain is built from TRBV7-9 and TRBJ2-7; the table calls TRBD1, which could not be checked here. Looked up from germline, CDR1 is SEHNR and CDR2 is FQNEAQ (reference sequence). Termini included, the CDR3 measures 13 amino acids. This CDR3 is CASGLIPWDLFFC.

The CDR3 sequence is CASSLGTAPDQHYF. CDR3 bases: TGTGCCAGCAGCTTAGGGACAGCCCCCGATCAGCACTATTTT. The chain links TRBV7-8 to TRBJ2-3, with a possible D match to TRBD1 (6 bases). Trimming took off 1 base at V and 15 bases at J, with 20 bases between the two ends. From germline, CDR1 is SGHVS and CDR2 FQNEAQ. The CDR3 contains 14 residues.

The count of this clonotype is one. The gene calls are TRBV7-6 and TRBJ1-2; TRBD1 aligns across 10 bases. Germline trimming cut 4 bases from V and 10 bases from J; bases unmatched to any gene: 15. The CDR3 has 16 residues. Looked up from germline, CDR1 is SGHVS and CDR2 is FNYEAQ. Here the CDR3 DNA reads TGTGCCAGCAGCTCAGACAGGGGGCTGTCACCCCTCCACTACACCTTC. Its translation: CASSSDRGLSPLHYTF.

This clonotype was recorded a few times. V and J are TRBV7-2 and TRBJ2-3; D unresolved. Per the germline V gene, CDR1 is SGHTA and CDR2 is FQGNSA. Trimming cost V 4 bases and J 4 bases, with 6 bases left between them. CDR3 length: 12 residues. The CDR3, as DNA: TGTGCCAGCAGCTCGTCCCCAGATACGCAGTATTTT. Protein sequence: CASSSSPDTQYF.